These 32 T cell receptor beta chains originate from one sample sequenced in a study of cytomegalovirus exposure and HLA in healthy donors. Primers included in the PCR were 60 Vbeta and 13 Jbeta primers. Here immunoSEQ multiplex PCR was the method, and the copy in TCRdb shows in-frame clones only, minus some. The sample shows around 100,000 clones, about 80% of them seen only once. Sequencing used PBMCs. These receptors were collected from a woman between 18 and 29 years old in good health and CMV-seropositive.

The chain is built from TRBV9 and TRBJ2-1, with 7 bases identical to TRBD2. Germline V lookup: CDR1 SGDLS, CDR2 YYNGEE. The CDR3 runs to 19 residues. V shed 0 bases, J shed 12 bases, and the junction held 24 bases outside the gene matches. Written as DNA, the CDR3 is TGTGCCAGCAGCGTAGCTGAGACCAACCCCCTTTGGCGGGAGCGAGTGCAGTTCTTC. Protein: CASSVAETNPLWRERVQFF.

This chain connects TRBV30 to TRBJ1-1, with D unresolved. Germline V gene data show CDR1 as GTSNPN and CDR2 as SVGIG (reference sequence). V shed 3 bases and J shed 7 bases, with 18 bases lying between them. The CDR3 runs to 14 residues. This chain's CDR3 is CAWSRAGRGFEAFF. The CDR3, as DNA: TGTGCCTGGAGCCGGGCGGGTCGAGGATTTGAAGCTTTCTTT.

This chain joins TRBV6-1 and TRBJ1-2; 11 bases are shared with TRBD1. Germline V gene lookup returns CDR1 MNHNS and CDR2 SASEGT. Trimming removed 2 bases from V and 8 bases from J; junction bases left unmatched: 10. This CDR3 has 16 residues. CDR3 loop: CASSESGTGGSGGYTF. The CDR3 bases are TGTGCCAGCAGTGAAAGTGGGACAGGGGGATCTGGAGGCTACACCTTC.

This sequence joins TRBV5-1 and TRBJ1-2; no definite D call. This CDR3 is built from 16 residues. With 0 bases removed from V and 0 bases from J, the gap between germline ends came to 12 bases. Germline V gene sequence: CDR1 SGHRS, CDR2 YFSETQ. CDR3 nucleotides: TGCGCCAGCAGCTTGGTTTCAGGCGAGACTAACTATGGCTACACCTTC. Protein product: CASSLVSGETNYGYTF.

The chain recombines TRBV12-5 with TRBJ1-5; D might be TRBD1 (5 bases). Germline loops: CDR1 LGHNT, CDR2 FRNRAP. V was pared by 0 bases and J by 7 bases, with 19 bases between. The CDR3 covers 17 residues. This CDR3 reads CASGLVPEGRVGQPQHF. In nucleotides, the CDR3 is TGTGCTAGTGGTTTGGTACCTGAGGGGAGGGTCGGACAGCCCCAGCATTTT.

The gene calls are TRBV12-5 and TRBJ2-2, with 9 positions matching TRBD1. Germline-derived CDR1 and CDR2 are LGHNT and FRNRAP. V dropped 5 bases and J dropped 6; count of bases not matched to a gene: 4. CDR3 length: 14 amino acids. The DNA for the CDR3 is TGTGCTAGTGGTCTACAGGGGGCAGCCGGGGAGCTGTTTTTT. Protein: CASGLQGAAGELFF.

The chain is built from TRBV19 and TRBJ2-1; D is unresolved. This CDR3 is built from 14 residues. Per the germline V gene, CDR1 is LNHDA and CDR2 is SQIVND (reference sequence). Trimming removed 5 bases from V and 7 bases from J, with 15 bases in between. This CDR3 reads CASSPEPVSNEQFF. CDR3 sequence (DNA): TGTGCCAGTAGTCCCGAACCAGTCTCGAATGAGCAGTTCTTC.

The genes are TRBV5-1 and TRBJ1-1, with D possibly matching TRBD1 (5 bases). V shed 0 bases and J shed 5 bases, with 11 bases lying between them. Germline V gene sequence: CDR1 SGHRS, CDR2 YFSETQ. The CDR3 runs to 14 residues. The CDR3 DNA is TGCGCCAGCAGCTTGGGGGGGGGATATACTGAAGCTTTCTTT. Amino acids: CASSLGGGYTEAFF.

This clone was observed once. The chain uses TRBV11-3 and TRBJ2-3, with D possibly being TRBD2 (5 bases). The CDR3 sequence is 15 residues long. The ends were cut back, 5 bases at V and 0 bases at J, with 12 bases in the middle. Per the germline V gene, CDR1 is SGHNT and CDR2 is YENEEA. In DNA form, the CDR3 reads TGTGCCAGCAGCCGCCTAGCAGCTAGCACAGATACGCAGTATTTT. This encodes CASSRLAASTDTQYF.

The chain employs TRBV19 and TRBJ1-2, with TRBD1 matching over 7 bases. The junction had 12 bases not matched to a gene; V was cut back by 5 bases and J by 3 bases. The CDR3 extends over 16 amino acids. The germline V gene encodes CDR1 LNHDA and CDR2 SQIVND (reference sequence). The CDR3 reads CASSGSFAQGDYGYTF. Written as DNA, the CDR3 is TGTGCCAGTAGTGGCTCGTTCGCCCAGGGGGACTATGGCTACACCTTC.

This CDR3 is CASRRNNEQFF. DNA of the CDR3: TGTGCCAGCAGGCGCAACAATGAGCAGTTCTTC. The chain combines TRBV6-5 with TRBJ2-1; D is uncertain. The CDR3 has 11 residues. Trimming left V 6 bases short and J 5 bases short, with 5 bases between. Looked up from germline, CDR1 is MNHEY and CDR2 is SVGAGI.

The J gene is TRBJ2-1, the V gene TRBV28, with 8 bases lining up with TRBD2. Germline-derived CDR1 and CDR2 are MDHEN and SYDVKM. The junction had 15 bases not matched to a gene; V was cut back by 9 bases and J by 8 bases. The CDR3 sequence is 15 residues long. CDR3 loop: CASSRGGRPLYEQFF. DNA for the CDR3: TGTGCCAGTTCTCGAGGCGGGAGGCCTCTGTATGAGCAGTTCTTC.

The chain employs TRBV28 and TRBJ2-3; 9 bases agree with TRBD2. CDR3 length: 16 amino acids. The germline gives CDR1 MDHEN, CDR2 SYDVKM. With 2 bases clipped from V and 5 bases from J, the junction kept 8 bases outside the gene matches. The CDR3 protein is CASSLVAGGPIDTQYF. CDR3 DNA: TGTGCCAGCAGTTTAGTGGCGGGAGGGCCAATAGATACGCAGTATTTT. Drawing the rest from reference TRBV28 and TRBJ2-3, the complete variable domain is DVKVTQSSRYLVKRTGEKVFLECVQDMDHENMFWYRQDPGLGLRLIYFSYDVKMKEKGDIPEGYSVSREKKERFSLILESASTNQTSMYLCASSLVAGGPIDTQYFGPGTRLTVL.

This chain links TRBV7-6 with TRBJ2-7, with 10 bases matching TRBD2. The CDR3 has 13 residues. Germline-derived CDR1 and CDR2 are SGHVS and FNYEAQ. J was trimmed by 4 bases and V by 4 bases; bases with no gene match: 1. CDR3 in DNA: TGTGCCAGCAGCTCGACTAGCGGGTACGAGCAGTACTTC. Protein sequence: CASSSTSGYEQYF. The complete variable domain, with remaining parts taken from reference TRBV7-6 and TRBJ2-7, reads GAGVSQSPRYKVTKRGQDVALRCDPISGHVSLYWYRQALGQGPEFLTYFNYEAQQDKSGLPNDRFSAERPEGSISTLTIQRTEQRDSAMYRCASSSTSGYEQYFGPGTRLTVT.

The genes are TRBV19 and TRBJ2-7; 8 bases are shared with TRBD1. Losses at the gene ends were 5 bases for V and 3 bases for J; bases not matched to a gene: 6. The CDR3 extends over 14 amino acids. Germline V lookup: CDR1 LNHDA, CDR2 SQIVND (reference sequence). The CDR3 spells CASSPGTGDYEQYF. Here the CDR3 DNA reads TGTGCCAGTAGTCCAGGGACAGGCGACTACGAGCAGTACTTC.

The chain has TRBV6-5 and TRBJ1-3; D is possibly TRBD1 (5 bases). This CDR3 comprises 13 residues. The V end was cut by 6 bases, the J end by 8 bases, with 14 bases between. The germline CDR1 and CDR2 sequences are MNHEY and SVGAGI. The CDR3 sequence: CASSRDEGDTIYF. CDR3 DNA: TGTGCCAGCAGCCGAGACGAAGGGGACACCATATATTTT.

This rearrangement joins TRBV4-2 to TRBJ1-5, with 8 bases identical to TRBD1. The germline V gene encodes CDR1 LGHNA and CDR2 YNFKEQ. CDR3 length: 17 amino acids. Trimming took 4 bases from V and 4 from J; bases not matched to a gene: 12. The CDR3: CASSPSRETGENQPQHF. Written as DNA, the CDR3 is TGTGCCAGCAGCCCGAGTAGAGAGACAGGGGAGAATCAGCCCCAGCATTTT.

This CDR3 reads CASSGSQGYTEAFF. The CDR3 bases are TGTGCCAGCAGTGGTTCTCAGGGTTACACTGAAGCTTTCTTT. This chain uses TRBV27 with TRBJ1-1, with D possibly TRBD1 on 5 matching bases. The CDR3 covers 14 residues. Between the trimmed V and J ends, which lost 5 bases and 3 bases, there was a span of 13 bases. Germline V gene lookup returns CDR1 MNHEY and CDR2 SMNVEV (reference sequence).

The chain joins TRBV5-4 to TRBJ2-7, with TRBD2 identical over 9 bases. The V gene end was trimmed by 4 bases and the J gene end by 2 bases; junction bases not matched to a gene: 10. The CDR3 sequence is 16 residues long. Germline V gene sequence: CDR1 SGHNT, CDR2 YYREEE (reference sequence). Here the CDR3 reads CASSQRASSGAYEQYF. Written as DNA, the CDR3 is TGTGCCAGCAGCCAGAGAGCCTCTAGCGGGGCCTACGAGCAGTACTTC.

The table lists this clone with a few counts. The rearrangement uses TRBV6-5 and TRBJ1-4; D uncertain. Germline V gene lookup returns CDR1 MNHEY and CDR2 SVGAGI. The ends were cut back, 10 bases at V and 3 bases at J, with 12 bases in the middle. This CDR3 region has 13 residues. The CDR3: CATQRGPNEKLFF. CDR3 DNA sequence: TGTGCCACCCAGCGAGGGCCTAATGAAAAACTGTTTTTT.

This rearrangement joins TRBV5-1 to TRBJ1-2; 7 bases map to TRBD1. The CDR3 is made up of 14 amino acids. The germline CDR1 and CDR2 sequences are SGHRS and YFSETQ. After removal of 4 bases from V and 8 bases from J, the junction contained 11 bases not matched to a gene. The DNA for the CDR3 is TGCGCCAGCAGCCCCTCGGGACAGTCGGGGGGCTACACCTTC. It encodes CASSPSGQSGGYTF.

V usage is TRBV19 and J usage is TRBJ2-7; TRBD2 matches at 10 bases. With V trimmed by 3 bases and J by 4 bases, 6 bases remained unmatched. Germline assignment: CDR1 LNHDA and CDR2 SQIVND (reference sequence). CDR3 size: 15 residues. CDR3 DNA: TGTGCCAGTAGTATCACGCTAGCGGGAGTTTACGAGCAGTACTTC. It is translated as CASSITLAGVYEQYF. The full variable domain, its missing parts supplied by reference TRBV19 and TRBJ2-7, is DGGITQSPKYLFRKEGQNVTLSCEQNLNHDAMYWYRQDPGQGLRLIYYSQIVNDFQKGDIAEGYSVSREKKESFPLTVTSAQKNPTAFYLCASSITLAGVYEQYFGPGTRLTVT.

This clone was counted only a few times. The rearrangement links TRBV6-6 to TRBJ1-1; no firm D call. With 2 bases removed from V and 4 bases from J, the gap between germline ends came to 11 bases. CDR1 MNHNY and CDR2 SVGAGI come from the germline V gene (reference sequence). The CDR3 loop spans 14 amino acids. The CDR3 sequence is CASSYNTAGTEAFF. Here the CDR3 DNA reads TGTGCCAGCAGTTACAACACAGCAGGCACTGAAGCTTTCTTT.

This clone was found a few times. The V call is TRBV9, the J call TRBJ2-2; the match to TRBD1 covers 7 bases. Unmatched junction bases numbered 11, after V lost 7 bases and J lost 2 bases. The CDR3 totals 16 residues. Germline values: CDR1 SGDLS, CDR2 YYNGEE. For the CDR3, the DNA is TGTGCCAGCGGGCAAACCGGGACAGTTAACACCGGGGAGCTGTTTTTT. Its translation: CASGQTGTVNTGELFF.

This rearrangement joins TRBV7-9 to TRBJ2-5, with TRBD1 as a possible D gene (6 bases). The end of the DNA fits TRBJ2-7 better, so the J call may be wrong. There are 13 residues in the CDR3. CDR1 SEHNR and CDR2 FQNEAQ come from the germline V gene (reference sequence). The CDR3 nucleotides read TGTGCCAGCAGTCCGGACAGCTCCTACGAGCAGTACTTC. Amino acid sequence: CASSPDSSYEQYF.

The V and J genes are TRBV18 and TRBJ1-2, with a tentative D call TRBD1 (6 bases). V lost 0 bases and J lost 3, with 8 bases in between. Germline lookup yields CDR1 KGHSH and CDR2 LQKENI. This CDR3 is 14 amino acids long. In DNA, the CDR3 is TGTGCCAGCTCACCACCGGACAGATACTATGGCTACACCTTC. Its protein product is CASSPPDRYYGYTF.

The rearrangement links TRBV5-5 to TRBJ1-2; D uncertain. In germline, CDR1 is SGHKS, CDR2 YYEKEE (reference sequence). Between the trimmed V and J ends, which lost 3 bases and 2 bases, there was a span of 17 bases. This CDR3 spans 16 amino acids. CDR3 DNA: TGTGCCAGCAGCTCTGGGAGCCCAACACTAAACTATGGCTACACCTTC. It yields the protein CASSSGSPTLNYGYTF. The whole variable domain, filled in from reference TRBV5-5 and TRBJ1-2, reads DAGVTQSPTHLIKTRGQQVTLRCSPISGHKSVSWYQQVLGQGPQFIFQYYEKEERGRGNFPDRFSARQFPNYSSELNVNALLLGDSALYLCASSSGSPTLNYGYTFGSGTRLTVV.

This clone was recorded only once. The chain employs TRBV5-1 and TRBJ2-7; perhaps TRBD1 as D (5 bases). CDR3 length: 15 residues. V was cut by 0 bases and J by 3 bases, with 13 bases left in between. The germline V gene has CDR1 SGHRS and CDR2 YFSETQ. CDR3 residues: CASSLDPRQFYEQYF. The CDR3 nucleotides are TGCGCCAGCAGCTTGGACCCCCGACAGTTCTACGAGCAGTACTTC.

This clone is a singleton in its sample. The chain links TRBV11-2 to TRBJ2-7; TRBD2 might be the D (6 bases). The V gene lost 5 bases and the J gene lost 8 bases, with 19 bases spanning the gap. This CDR3 region has 14 residues. Germline assignment: CDR1 SGHAT and CDR2 FQNNGV. CDR3 nucleotides: TGTGCCAGCAGCCCGGCGGGCGGGATTAAGCAGCAGTACTTC. Translation gives CASSPAGGIKQQYF.

V gene TRBV5-1 combines with J gene TRBJ2-2; D might be TRBD2 (5 bases). CDR1 SGHRS and CDR2 YFSETQ come from the germline V gene. This CDR3 comprises 15 residues. The germline V and J ends were trimmed by 2 bases and 7 bases, with 15 bases remaining between them. CDR3 region: CASSFPWGGGGELFF. In DNA, the CDR3 is TGCGCCAGCAGCTTTCCTTGGGGTGGAGGCGGGGAGCTGTTTTTT.

This clone was observed a single time. The chain uses TRBV5-1 and TRBJ1-1; 7 nucleotides agree with TRBD1. Germline V gene lookup returns CDR1 SGHRS and CDR2 YFSETQ. V was clipped by 3 bases and J by 0 bases; unmatched bases: 5. The CDR3 consists of 15 residues. The chain's CDR3 is CASSYSTGLNTEAFF. The CDR3, as DNA: TGCGCCAGCAGCTACTCGACAGGGCTGAACACTGAAGCTTTCTTT.

As concerns this clone: This sample also contains other DNA sequences that code for the same CDR3. The chain has TRBV29-1 and TRBJ1-2; D gene uncertain. This CDR3 is built from 12 residues. Germline V gene lookup returns CDR1 SQVTM and CDR2 ANQGSEA. V lost 7 bases and J lost 6, with 15 bases in between. CDR3 protein: CSALGGRDGYTF. CDR3 nucleotides: TGCAGCGCGCTGGGAGGTCGCGATGGCTACACCTTC.